These 6 T cell receptor beta chains originate from one sample sequenced in a study of Graves' ophthalmopathy and Graves' hyperthyroidism. RNA transcripts yielded amplified TCR beta CDR3 regions. First-round RT-PCR used HTBI primers; second-round multiplex PCR followed. One entry per CDR3 protein results from TCRdb running MiXCR on the multiplex PCR reads. Of about 620,000 distinct CDR3 sequences detected, 22% appear once; the ten largest clones hold approximately 7%. The source material was peripheral blood. The receptor source for this set is a woman under 30 with stable Graves' hyperthyroidism. Some clones in this sample may be carry-over from other donors' samples.

In its sample, this clonotype was seen many times. The chain recombines TRBV15 with TRBJ2-2; 9 bases align to TRBD1. The V gene end was trimmed by 8 bases and the J gene end by 4 bases; junction bases not matched to a gene: 8. CDR1 is LNHNV and CDR2 is YYDKDF in the germline V gene (reference sequence). The CDR3 runs 15 residues. The DNA of the CDR3 is TGTGCCACCTTTCCGGGACAGGGAGTCACCGGGGAGCTGTTTTTT. Amino acids: CATFPGQGVTGELFF.

The sample holds many counts of this clonotype. CDR3 loop: CASSLVANDQPQHF. DNA for the CDR3: TGTGCCAGCAGCTTAGTAGCAAATGATCAGCCCCAGCATTTT. J is TRBJ1-5 and V is TRBV7-8; D is ambiguous. Trimming shortened V by 1 base and J by 5 bases, and 9 bases separated the two germline ends. CDR1 is SGHVS, CDR2 FQNEAQ, per germline. This CDR3 spans 14 amino acids.

This clonotype has only a few counts. The chain uses TRBV30 and TRBJ2-1; 11 bases are a match to TRBD2. V shed 2 bases, J shed 0 bases, and the junction held 9 bases outside the gene matches. The CDR3 has 18 residues. The germline V gene encodes CDR1 GTSNPN and CDR2 SVGIG (reference sequence). CDR3 residues: CAWSSGTSGSFSYNEQFF. In DNA, the CDR3 is TGTGCCTGGAGTTCCGGGACTAGCGGATCGTTCTCCTACAATGAGCAGTTCTTC.

This clonotype was picked up many times. The CDR3 loop reads CASSYDQGPGAAFF. CDR3 bases: TGTGCCAGCAGTTACGATCAGGGTCCCGGTGCAGCTTTCTTT. V and J are TRBV6-5 and TRBJ1-1; D might be TRBD1 (5 bases). The CDR3 consists of 14 residues. CDR1 and CDR2 from the germline V gene are MNHEY and SVGAGI. V shed 2 bases and J shed 10 bases, with 17 bases lying between them.

Ten or more counts support this clonotype. The chain couples TRBV6-1 to TRBJ1-2; D gene uncertain. V was cut by 7 bases and J by 4 bases, with 16 bases left in between. This CDR3 is built from 14 residues. CDR1 MNHNS and CDR2 SASEGT come from the germline V gene. CDR3 protein: CASTPVRSGYGYTF. The CDR3 DNA follows: TGTGCCAGCACCCCCGTCAGGTCTGGCTATGGCTACACCTTC.

The sample holds many counts of this clonotype. The V and J genes are TRBV12-3 or TRBV12-4 and TRBJ2-2; D is possibly TRBD2 (5 bases). The V gene lost 0 bases and the J gene lost 2 bases, with 13 bases spanning the gap. The CDR3 extends over 17 amino acids. CDR3 nucleotides: TGTGCCAGCAGTTTAGCGAGGGCAGACTTTAACACCGGGGAGCTGTTTTTT. Translating it yields CASSLARADFNTGELFF.